Shown below are 23 T cell receptor beta chains from a single sample sequenced in a study of cytomegalovirus exposure and HLA in healthy donors. In the PCR, 60 Vbeta and 13 Jbeta primers were used. The table came from immunoSEQ multiplex PCR; TCRdb's copy has only in-frame clones and leaves some out. Among roughly 130,000 clones listed, 80% were seen once. Material: PBMCs. These receptor sequences come from a male donor in good health and CMV-seronegative.

The genes are TRBV27 and TRBJ2-3, with TRBD2 matching 9 bases. The CDR3 spans 16 residues. Germline V gives CDR1 MNHEY, CDR2 SMNVEV (reference sequence). J gave up 3 bases and V 1 base, and 5 bases lay outside the gene matches. CDR3 residues: CASSLLAGARTDTQYF. The CDR3 nucleotides are TGTGCCAGCAGTTTATTAGCGGGGGCGAGGACAGATACGCAGTATTTT.

As to this clone: Germline is not matched at one junction end, which may reflect a read error. This chain links TRBV30 with TRBJ2-6; D is perhaps TRBD1 (5 bases). The germline V gene has CDR1 GTSNPN and CDR2 SVGIG (reference sequence). The length of the CDR3 is 16 residues. This CDR3 reads CAWSATGVSGANGLTF. The DNA for the CDR3 is TGTGCCTGGAGTGCTACGGGTGTCTCTGGGGCCAACGGCCTGACTTTC.

Points on this clone: Compared with germline, one end of the junction differs, possibly owing to a read error. V usage is TRBV6-5 and J usage is TRBJ2-5; 10 positions match TRBD1. Germline CDR1 MNHEY, CDR2 SVGAGI. The CDR3 loop spans 12 amino acids. The CDR3 reads CASSYGTGASHF. The CDR3, as DNA: TGTGCCAGCAGTTACGGGACAGGGGCTAGTCACTTC.

This chain uses TRBV5-1 with TRBJ2-6, with TRBD2 identical over 10 bases. CDR1 is SGHRS and CDR2 is YFSETQ in the germline V gene. The CDR3 contains 22 residues. Germline trimming cut 4 bases from V and 0 bases from J; bases unmatched to any gene: 19. The CDR3 bases are TGCGCCAGCAGCCGCACCCCCTACCCGGGACTAGCGACGAGCTCTGGGGCCAACGTCCTGACTTTC. This gives the protein CASSRTPYPGLATSSGANVLTF.

In this sample, this clone turned up a few times. This chain joins TRBV7-9 and TRBJ2-7; D is unclear. The CDR3 consists of 11 residues. The ends were cut back, 4 bases at V and 3 bases at J, with 4 bases in the middle. CDR1 is SEHNR, CDR2 FQNEAQ, per germline (reference sequence). The CDR3 bases are TGTGCCAGCAGCTCGTACTACGAGCAGTACTTC. Its protein product is CASSSYYEQYF.

On this clone: At one of its ends the junction is not consistent with the germline gene, which may arise from a read error. The rearrangement links TRBV5-5 to TRBJ2-7, with 12 nucleotides matching TRBD2. The CDR3 extends over 15 amino acids. The V gene's germline CDR1 is SGHKS and CDR2 YYEKEE (reference sequence). The CDR3 region has the DNA TGTGCCAGCAGAGAAACTAGCGGGGGGAAATACGGGCAGTACTTC. This translates into CASRETSGGKYGQYF.

The rearrangement uses TRBV7-9 and TRBJ2-7; tentatively, D is TRBD2 (6 bases). There are 16 residues in the CDR3. V was shortened by 2 bases and J by 7 bases, with 21 bases between the two germline ends. Germline loops: CDR1 SEHNR, CDR2 FQNEAQ (reference sequence). CDR3 DNA: TGTGCCAGCAGCTTAACCGTGGGGGGTGGGTCTGGAGAGCAGTACTTC. Amino acid sequence: CASSLTVGGGSGEQYF.

The V call is TRBV2, the J call TRBJ2-7; a weak D match, TRBD2 (7 bases). The V and J ends lost 6 bases and 0 bases respectively, with 12 bases between them. CDR3 length equals 14 residues. Germline CDR1 SNHLY, CDR2 FYNNEI. The CDR3 DNA is TGTGCCAGCAGGGGGGGGCTTGTCTCCTACGAGCAGTACTTC. This translates into CASRGGLVSYEQYF.

The V gene is TRBV5-6, the J gene TRBJ1-1, with unresolved D. The V gene lost 0 bases and the J gene lost 4 bases, with 13 bases spanning the gap. Germline V CDR1 and CDR2: SGHDT, YYEEEE. There are 15 residues in the CDR3. The CDR3 sequence: CASSLGQWTGTEAFF. The CDR3 coding sequence is TGTGCCAGCAGCTTGGGGCAGTGGACTGGCACTGAAGCTTTCTTT.

The V gene is TRBV5-4, the J gene TRBJ2-3; a possible D gene is TRBD2 (6 bases). This CDR3 is built from 16 residues. The V end lost 1 base, the J end lost 2 bases, and 14 bases lay between the germline ends. Germline V gene lookup returns CDR1 SGHNT and CDR2 YYREEE (reference sequence). The CDR3 loop reads CASSLLGGPDTDTQYF. CDR3 nucleotides: TGTGCCAGCAGCTTGCTCGGGGGACCCGACACAGATACGCAGTATTTT.

V is TRBV7-8 and J is TRBJ2-7; D may be TRBD1 (6 bases). Germline V lookup: CDR1 SGHVS, CDR2 FQNEAQ. This CDR3 has 17 residues. V lost 3 bases and J 1 base, leaving 19 bases between the germline ends. In DNA, the CDR3 is TGTGCCAGCAGCTTGAATACCGGGACACATGGGTCCTACGAGCAGTACTTC. Translated, it gives CASSLNTGTHGSYEQYF.

V and J are TRBV5-6 and TRBJ2-1; a possible D gene is TRBD1 (6 bases). V lost 4 bases and J 4 bases, leaving 18 bases between the germline ends. Germline assignment: CDR1 SGHDT and CDR2 YYEEEE. The CDR3 spans 16 residues. For the CDR3, the DNA is TGTGCCAGCAGCCTAGACAGGTCCCACACATACAATGAGCAGTTCTTC. Residues: CASSLDRSHTYNEQFF.

The chain links TRBV6-4 to TRBJ2-1; maybe TRBD2 (6 bases). CDR3 length: 11 amino acids. Trimming shortened V by 8 bases and J by 12 bases, and 14 bases separated the two germline ends. CDR1 MRHNA and CDR2 SNTAGT come from the germline V gene. The CDR3 nucleotides read TGTGCCAGCGACCCCTTGGAGGGGCAGTTCTTC. Protein product: CASDPLEGQFF.

The count of this clone is one. The chain uses TRBV5-4 and TRBJ1-6; 7 positions agree with TRBD1. Germline-derived CDR1 and CDR2 are SGHNT and YYREEE (reference sequence). After removal of 5 bases from V and 7 bases from J, the junction contained 9 bases not matched to a gene. This CDR3 comprises 15 residues. CDR3 nucleotide sequence: TGTGCCAGCAGAACCGGGACAGAAGTCAATTCACCCCTCCACTTT. The encoded protein is CASRTGTEVNSPLHF.

The chain carries TRBV25-1 and TRBJ2-5, with 7 bases matching TRBD1. The J call is doubtful: the DNA matches TRBJ2-7 better. This CDR3 region has 15 residues. Per the germline V gene, CDR1 is MGHDK and CDR2 is SYGVNS. This CDR3 reads CASSNSTGVFNEQYF. The CDR3, as DNA: TGTGCCAGCAGCAACTCAACAGGGGTATTCAACGAGCAGTACTTC.

This chain joins TRBV20-1 and TRBJ2-7; D is undetermined. Germline V gives CDR1 DFQATT, CDR2 SNEGSKA (reference sequence). The germline V and J ends were trimmed by 3 bases and 4 bases, with 7 bases remaining between them. The CDR3 has 11 amino acids. CDR3 in amino acids: CSARAVYEQYF. The CDR3 nucleotides read TGCAGTGCTAGGGCGGTATACGAGCAGTACTTC.

This chain links TRBV10-1 with TRBJ2-5; a possible D gene is TRBD2 (6 bases). The DNA end favors TRBJ2-7, so the J call may be wrong. Per germline, CDR1 WNHNN and CDR2 SYGVQD (reference sequence). The CDR3 has 11 residues. In DNA, the CDR3 is TGCGCCAGCCCCCGGGGGAACGAGCAGTACTTC. The encoded protein is CASPRGNEQYF.

Details on this clone: One junction end does not reproduce the germline sequence, and a read error may be involved. The chain has TRBV7-9 and TRBJ1-2; D call uncertain. This CDR3 has 14 amino acids. Germline assignment: CDR1 SEHNR and CDR2 FQNEAQ (reference sequence). The CDR3 here is CSSSPPGAGYGYTF. In DNA, the CDR3 is TGTTCCAGCAGCCCCCCCGGTGCCGGCTATGGCTACACCTTC.

This clone was recorded once. J is TRBJ1-2 and V is TRBV5-4; a possible D gene is TRBD1 (6 bases). The CDR3 is made up of 17 amino acids. V lost 4 bases, J lost 2 bases, and 21 bases lay in between. Per germline, CDR1 SGHNT and CDR2 YYREEE (reference sequence). The CDR3 protein is CASSPLTRTVENYGYTF. DNA of the CDR3: TGTGCCAGCAGCCCTCTAACAAGGACAGTGGAGAACTATGGCTACACCTTC.

Worth noting for this clone: One junction end does not reproduce the germline sequence, and a read error may be involved. The chain joins TRBV7-9 to TRBJ2-3, with D uncertain. The CDR3 is 15 residues long. From germline, CDR1 is SEHNR and CDR2 FQNEAQ (reference sequence). The CDR3 sequence: CSSSFTTLGTDTQYF. The CDR3 region has the DNA TGTTCCAGCAGTTTCACTACGCTCGGCACAGATACGCAGTATTTT.

The rearrangement joins TRBV5-4 to TRBJ1-2; D possibly corresponds to TRBD1 (6 bases). Germline V lookup: CDR1 SGHNT, CDR2 YYREEE (reference sequence). Trimming cost V 1 base and J 8 bases, with 12 bases left between them. The CDR3 has 13 amino acids. CDR3 coding DNA: TGTGCCAGCAGCTTGTTGTCAGGGGTAGGCTACACCTTC. It encodes CASSLLSGVGYTF.

This chain joins TRBV6-6 and TRBJ1-5, with D possibly TRBD1 on 6 matching bases. V was clipped by 5 bases and J by 0 bases, with 11 bases between them. This CDR3 is 15 amino acids long. Germline CDR1 and CDR2: MNHNY and SVGAGI (reference sequence). CDR3 region: CASSTQGYSNQPQHF. The CDR3 region has the DNA TGTGCCAGCAGTACGCAGGGGTATAGCAATCAGCCCCAGCATTTT.

V gene TRBV5-5 combines with J gene TRBJ1-5; 10 bases line up with TRBD1. This CDR3 is 15 amino acids long. CDR1 is SGHKS and CDR2 is YYEKEE in the germline V gene (reference sequence). V gave up 4 bases and J gave up 2 bases; unmatched junction bases: 3. Here the CDR3 DNA reads TGTGCCAGCAGCCTGGGGACAGGGGGCAATCAGCCCCAGCATTTT. Translating gives CASSLGTGGNQPQHF.